Listed below are T cell receptor beta chains from one sample, sequenced in a study of Ad26.COV2.S vaccination and SARS-CoV-2 variants. Profiling relied on immunoSEQ multiplex PCR, and the TCRdb table lists in-frame clones only, not all of them. In the table there are some 420,000 clones, 85% to 90% of which are singletons. The source was peripheral blood, collected in a trial of Ad26.COV2.S vaccine versus placebo. The receptors were gathered from a person aged 18 to 65 who received the Ad26.COV2.S COVID-19 vaccine or a placebo. Each CDR3 is given with its conserved first and last residue. The D gene is left open where the match is weak. Rows give clone size only sometimes, using once, few, many, or a class for an expanded clone.

V	size	J	D	DNA	CDR3
TRBV7-2	.	TRBJ2-5	.	TGTGCCAGCAGCTTAGGGTATGGGGACGCGGGGACCCAGTACTTC	CASSLGYGDAGTQYF
TRBV7-2	.	TRBJ2-3	TRBD2	TGTGCCAGCAGCTTTAGCGGGGCGGGACCCACAGATACGCAGTATTTT	CASSFSGAGPTDTQYF
TRBV11-3	.	TRBJ2-3	TRBD2	TGTGCCAGCAGCTTAGATAGCGGGGGGGGCACAGATACGCAGTATTTT	CASSLDSGGGTDTQYF
TRBV14	.	TRBJ2-5	TRBD2	TGTGCCAGCAGCCAAGAAAGGACTAGCGGGGGGCAAGAGACCCAGTACTTC	CASSQERTSGGQETQYF
TRBV5-4	.	TRBJ1-1	TRBD1	TGTGCCAGCAGGTTCTCCCCGGGACAGGGGGCGGACACTGAAGCTTTCTTT	CASRFSPGQGADTEAFF
TRBV6-5	.	TRBJ1-5	.	TGTGCCAGCAGAGTCCAAAGCCAGCCCCAGCATTTT	CASRVQSQPQHF
TRBV4-1	.	TRBJ2-1	TRBD1	TGCGCCAGCACCCCGGACAGGGGATTATATAATGAGCAGTTCTTC	CASTPDRGLYNEQFF
TRBV5-1	.	TRBJ1-6	TRBD1	TGCGCCAGCAGCCCGGGACAGTACTCCGATCATAATTCACCCCTCCACTTT	CASSPGQYSDHNSPLHF
TRBV29-1	.	TRBJ1-2	.	TGCAGCGTTGTCGTCTCGTCATTTGGGGACTATGGCTACACCTTC	CSVVVSSFGDYGYTF
TRBV4-1	.	TRBJ2-1	.	TGCGCCAGCAGCCAAGAGGGGGGGCCCCGAATTTCCTACAATGAGCAGTTCTTC	CASSQEGGPRISYNEQFF
TRBV15	.	TRBJ2-1	TRBD1	TGTGCCACCAGCAGAGGGGACAGGGGCTCCTACAATGAGCAGTTCTTC	CATSRGDRGSYNEQFF
TRBV29-1	.	TRBJ2-7	.	TGCAGCGTTGAAAACAGGGAGAATAACGAGCAGTACTTC	CSVENRENNEQYF
TRBV6-5	.	TRBJ1-2	TRBD1	TGTGCCAGCAGGGCGGACAGGGCTCGCGGCTACACCTTC	CASRADRARGYTF
TRBV6-6	few	TRBJ2-1	.	TGTGCCAGCAGTTTAGGCCTGCCAAGCTCCTACAATGAGCAGTTCTTC	CASSLGLPSSYNEQFF
TRBV30	.	TRBJ2-6	TRBD1	TGTGCCTGGACGACAGGGGTCAACGTCCTGACTTTC	CAWTTGVNVLTF